Only one count was recorded for the clone carrying this T cell receptor (beta chain). The CDR3 has 18 residues. Germline values: CDR1 LGHNA, CDR2 YNFKEQ. With 6 bases clipped from V and 4 bases from J, the junction kept 16 bases outside the gene matches. Described time point: peripheral blood 6 weeks after treatment start. These data originate in a study of PD-L1 blockade in urothelial cancer. Study context: Among blood samples, the median T cell count was some 150,000.

Measured with immunoSEQ multiplex PCR; TCRdb has only the in-frame clones, and not every one. In the table there are 40,000 to 50,000 clones, approximately 78% of which are singletons. The genes are TRBV4-2 and TRBJ2-7, with 12 bases lining up with TRBD2. The source was PBMCs, collected around atezolizumab (anti-PD-L1) treatment. The sequence was obtained from a man aged 60 to 69 with urothelial cancer. The CDR3 nucleotides read TGTGCCAGCAGTCCCTCGCCAACTTCTAGCGGGAGGGGATACGAGCAGTACTTC. Translating it yields CASSPSPTSSGRGYEQYF.